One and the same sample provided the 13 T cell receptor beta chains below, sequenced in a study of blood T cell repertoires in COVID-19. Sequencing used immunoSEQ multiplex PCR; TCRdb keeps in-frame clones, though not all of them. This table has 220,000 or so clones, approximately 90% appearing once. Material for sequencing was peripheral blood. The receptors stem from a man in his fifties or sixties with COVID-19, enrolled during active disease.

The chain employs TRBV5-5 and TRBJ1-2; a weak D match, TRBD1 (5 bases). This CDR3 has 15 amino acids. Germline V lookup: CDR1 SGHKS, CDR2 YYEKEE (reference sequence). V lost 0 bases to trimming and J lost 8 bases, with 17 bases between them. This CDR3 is CASSLEQWVRGGYTF. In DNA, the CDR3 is TGTGCCAGCAGCTTGGAACAGTGGGTAAGGGGAGGCTACACCTTC.

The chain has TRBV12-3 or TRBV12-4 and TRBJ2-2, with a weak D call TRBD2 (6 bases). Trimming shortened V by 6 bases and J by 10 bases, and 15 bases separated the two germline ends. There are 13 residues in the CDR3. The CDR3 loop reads CASRDGGPVELFF. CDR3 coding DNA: TGTGCCAGCAGAGACGGAGGGCCCGTGGAGCTGTTTTTT.

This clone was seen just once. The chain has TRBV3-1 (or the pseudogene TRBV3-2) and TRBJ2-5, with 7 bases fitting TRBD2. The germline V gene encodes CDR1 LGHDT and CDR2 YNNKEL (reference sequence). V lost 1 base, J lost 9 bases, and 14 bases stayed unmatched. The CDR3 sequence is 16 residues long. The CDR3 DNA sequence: TGTGCCAGCAGCCAAGCTGGAGCGGGGCCCACCGGGCCCCAGTACTTC. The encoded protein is CASSQAGAGPTGPQYF.

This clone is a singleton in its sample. The CDR3 spells CASRNSFQETQYF. In DNA, the CDR3 is TGTGCCAGCAGAAACAGTTTCCAAGAGACCCAGTACTTC. The genes are TRBV28 and TRBJ2-5, with D uncertain. Trimming left V 6 bases short and J 1 base short, with 9 bases between. The CDR3 loop spans 13 amino acids. From germline, CDR1 is MDHEN and CDR2 SYDVKM.

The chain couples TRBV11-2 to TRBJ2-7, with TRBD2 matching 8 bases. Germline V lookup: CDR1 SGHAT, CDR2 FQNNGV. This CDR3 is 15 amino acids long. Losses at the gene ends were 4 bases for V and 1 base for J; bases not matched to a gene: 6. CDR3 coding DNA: TGTGCCAGCAGCTCTTTAGCGGGGTCATCCTACGAGCAGTACTTC. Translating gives CASSSLAGSSYEQYF.

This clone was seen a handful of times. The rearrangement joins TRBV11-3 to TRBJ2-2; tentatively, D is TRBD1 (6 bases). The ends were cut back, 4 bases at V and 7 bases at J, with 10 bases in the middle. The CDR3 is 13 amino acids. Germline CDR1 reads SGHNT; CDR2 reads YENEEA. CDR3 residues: CASSSDSRGELFF. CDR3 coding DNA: TGTGCCAGCAGCTCGGACAGTCGCGGGGAGCTGTTTTTT. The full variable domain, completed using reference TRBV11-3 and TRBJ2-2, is EAGVVQSPRYKIIEKKQPVAFWCNPISGHNTLYWYLQNLGQGPELLIRYENEEAVDDSQLPKDRFSAERLKGVDSTLKIQPAELGDSAVYLCASSSDSRGELFFGEGSRLTVL.

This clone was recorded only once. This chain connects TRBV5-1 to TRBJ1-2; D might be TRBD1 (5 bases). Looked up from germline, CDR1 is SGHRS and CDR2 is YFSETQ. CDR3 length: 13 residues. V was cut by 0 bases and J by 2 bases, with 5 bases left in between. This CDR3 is CASSLDRNYGYTF. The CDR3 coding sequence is TGCGCCAGCAGCTTGGACAGGAACTATGGCTACACCTTC.

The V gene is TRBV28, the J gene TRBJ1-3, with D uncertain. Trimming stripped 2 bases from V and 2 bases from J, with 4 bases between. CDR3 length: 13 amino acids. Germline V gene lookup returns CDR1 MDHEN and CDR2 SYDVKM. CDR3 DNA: TGTGCCAGCAGTTTAACGGCTGGAAACACCATATATTTT. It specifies CASSLTAGNTIYF.

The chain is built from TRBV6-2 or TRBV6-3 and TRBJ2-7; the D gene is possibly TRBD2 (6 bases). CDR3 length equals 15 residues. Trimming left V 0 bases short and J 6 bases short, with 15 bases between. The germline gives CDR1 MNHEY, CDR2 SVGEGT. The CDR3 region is CASSYSSGPGVEQYF. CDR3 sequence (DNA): TGTGCCAGCAGTTACTCCAGCGGGCCGGGAGTCGAGCAGTACTTC.

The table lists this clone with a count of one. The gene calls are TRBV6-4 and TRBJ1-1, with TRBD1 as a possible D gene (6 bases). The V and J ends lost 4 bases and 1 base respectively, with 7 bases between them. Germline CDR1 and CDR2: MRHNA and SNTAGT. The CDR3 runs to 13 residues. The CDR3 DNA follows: TGTGCCAGCAGTGTGGACAGGAACACTGAAGCTTTCTTT. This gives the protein CASSVDRNTEAFF.

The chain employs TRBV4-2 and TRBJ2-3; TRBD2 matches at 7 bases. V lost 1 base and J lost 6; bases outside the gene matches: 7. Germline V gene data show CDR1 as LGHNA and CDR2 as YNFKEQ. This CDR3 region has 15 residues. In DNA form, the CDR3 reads TGTGCCAGCAGCCAAGGTGGTAGCGGGCGGGATACGCAGTATTTT. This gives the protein CASSQGGSGRDTQYF.

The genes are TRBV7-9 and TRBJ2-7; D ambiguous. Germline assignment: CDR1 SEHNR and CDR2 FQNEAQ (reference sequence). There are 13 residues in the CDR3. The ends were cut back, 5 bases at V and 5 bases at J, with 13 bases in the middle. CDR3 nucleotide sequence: TGTGCCAGCAGCCAAGAGATCACTAACGAGCAGTACTTC. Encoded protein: CASSQEITNEQYF.

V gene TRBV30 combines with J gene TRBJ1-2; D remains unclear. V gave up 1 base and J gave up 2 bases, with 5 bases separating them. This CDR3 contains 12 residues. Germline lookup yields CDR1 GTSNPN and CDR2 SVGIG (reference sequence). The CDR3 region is CAWSAQNYGYTF. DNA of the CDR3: TGTGCCTGGAGTGCACAGAACTATGGCTACACCTTC. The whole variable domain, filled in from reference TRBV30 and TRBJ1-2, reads SQTIHQWPATLVQPVGSPLSLECTVEGTSNPNLYWYRQAAGRGLQLLFYSVGIGQISSEVPQNLSASRPQDRQFILSSKKLLLSDSGFYLCAWSAQNYGYTFGSGTRLTVV.